Presented here are 24 T cell receptor beta chains from one specimen sequenced in a study of T cell repertoires in cytomegalovirus infection. TCRdb processed the reads anew with MiXCR; each CDR3 protein has one entry. The table lists around 530,000 distinct CDR3 sequences, 26% of them singletons. The sample consisted of PBMCs. The receptors stem from a human donor in good health (CMV status not recorded). Some clones in this sample may be carry-over from other donors' samples.

This clonotype has a handful of counts. The chain couples TRBV15 to TRBJ2-7, with 8 bases fitting TRBD2. V gave up 11 bases and J gave up 0 bases; unmatched junction bases: 6. This CDR3 is built from 13 residues. The germline V gene has CDR1 LNHNV and CDR2 YYDKDF (reference sequence). In DNA, the CDR3 is TGTGCCGTCAAACTAGCGGTCTCCTACGAGCAGTACTTC. Translating it yields CAVKLAVSYEQYF.

V gene TRBV23-1 combines with J gene TRBJ1-6; D is uncertain. TRBV23-1 is identified as an open reading frame with a role that is uncertain. Trimming stripped 0 bases from V and 0 bases from J, with 6 bases between. The CDR3 is made up of 16 amino acids. This CDR3 is CASSQSADSYNSPLHF. The CDR3 region has the DNA TGCGCCAGCAGTCAATCTGCGGACTCCTATAATTCACCCCTCCACTTT.

This clonotype was counted once. The chain joins TRBV20-1 to TRBJ1-2; 8 bases fit TRBD1. Trimming at V came to 3 bases and at J to 7 bases, leaving 10 bases not matched to a gene. The CDR3 has 14 residues. CDR1 and CDR2 (germline): DFQATT, SNEGSKA (reference sequence). CDR3 DNA: TGCAGTGCTAGTGCGGACAGGGTGGCGGGTGGCTACACCTTC. Encoded protein: CSASADRVAGGYTF.

This chain uses TRBV5-1 with TRBJ2-1; possibly TRBD1 or TRBD2 for D (5 bases each). The length of the CDR3 is 14 residues. Per the germline V gene, CDR1 is SGHRS and CDR2 is YFSETQ. With 4 bases removed from V and 10 bases from J, the gap between germline ends came to 18 bases. CDR3 residues: CASSPGTAVQEQFF. The DNA of the CDR3 is TGCGCCAGCAGCCCCGGGACCGCCGTTCAAGAGCAGTTCTTC.

J is TRBJ2-1 and V is TRBV5-5, with TRBD1 identical over 7 bases. The V gene end was trimmed by 2 bases and the J gene end by 4 bases; junction bases not matched to a gene: 9. In germline, CDR1 is SGHKS, CDR2 YYEKEE (reference sequence). CDR3 length equals 16 residues. The CDR3 DNA sequence: TGTGCCAGCAGCTTTAGTGTCCAGGGACAGTACAATGAGCAGTTCTTC. It is translated as CASSFSVQGQYNEQFF.

This clonotype was seen only a few times. J is TRBJ1-4 and V is TRBV6-2 or TRBV6-3, with D possibly being TRBD1 (6 bases). The CDR3 is made up of 15 amino acids. Germline assignment: CDR1 MNHEY and CDR2 SVGEGT. V dropped 2 bases and J dropped 1 base, with 8 bases sitting between them. The CDR3, as DNA: TGTGCCAGCAGTTACCGGACAGTAACTAATGAAAAACTGTTTTTT. Amino acids: CASSYRTVTNEKLFF.

V gene TRBV20-1 combines with J gene TRBJ2-2; the D is unclear. This CDR3 has 12 amino acids. Germline loops: CDR1 DFQATT, CDR2 SNEGSKA (reference sequence). V was trimmed by 5 bases and J by 2 bases, leaving 6 bases between them. The CDR3 spells CSAGSNTGELFF. The CDR3 coding sequence is TGCAGTGCTGGCAGTAACACCGGGGAGCTGTTTTTT.

The chain couples TRBV6-2 or TRBV6-3 to TRBJ1-5, with a weak D call TRBD1 (5 bases). V shed 0 bases and J shed 7 bases, with 13 bases lying between them. Germline CDR1 reads MNHEY; CDR2 reads SVGEGT. This CDR3 has 15 amino acids. CDR3 loop: CASSYSGGSGQPQHF. The CDR3, as DNA: TGTGCCAGCAGTTACTCAGGAGGGTCAGGGCAGCCCCAGCATTTT.

The gene calls are TRBV29-1 and TRBJ1-5; 7 bases match TRBD1. The CDR3 contains 15 residues. The germline gives CDR1 SQVTM, CDR2 ANQGSEA. V lost 6 bases and J lost 3; bases outside the gene matches: 11. The CDR3, as DNA: TGCAGCGTCCGGACAGGTCCCGATTTCAATCAGCCCCAGCATTTT. This sequence encodes CSVRTGPDFNQPQHF.

This clonotype has only a few counts. The chain recombines TRBV12-3 or TRBV12-4 with TRBJ2-3; D unclear. The CDR3 is made up of 14 amino acids. The V end lost 2 bases, the J end lost 1 base, and 7 bases lay between the germline ends. CDR3 loop: CASSLHGRTDTQYF. CDR3 DNA sequence: TGTGCCAGCAGTTTACATGGGCGCACAGATACGCAGTATTTT.

The rearrangement uses TRBV11-2 and TRBJ2-7; D remains ambiguous. V gave up 1 base and J gave up 5 bases, with 9 bases separating them. There are 13 residues in the CDR3. Germline loops: CDR1 SGHAT, CDR2 FQNNGV. The CDR3 DNA sequence: TGTGCCAGCAGCTTAGGGACCACCAACGAGCAGTACGTC. This sequence encodes CASSLGTTNEQYV.

This clonotype was detected many times. The V gene is TRBV7-2, the J gene TRBJ2-3; tentative D call: TRBD1 (6 bases). V lost 5 bases and J 0 bases, leaving 9 bases between the germline ends. Per the germline V gene, CDR1 is SGHTA and CDR2 is FQGNSA. The CDR3 length is 14 residues. The CDR3 sequence: CASSQGQSTDTQYF. CDR3 nucleotide sequence: TGTGCCAGCAGCCAAGGACAGAGCACAGATACGCAGTATTTT.

This clonotype occurred many times. The chain joins TRBV12-3 or TRBV12-4 to TRBJ2-1, with D unclear. V was clipped by 5 bases and J by 4 bases, with 9 bases between them. The CDR3 runs to 13 residues. The CDR3 loop is CASSPPGYNEQFF. CDR3 sequence (DNA): TGTGCCAGCAGTCCCCCCGGGTACAATGAGCAGTTCTTC.

This clonotype was seen repeatedly, ten times or more. This chain uses TRBV7-8 with TRBJ2-2; 9 bases match TRBD1. V lost 6 bases, J lost 7 bases, and 12 bases stayed unmatched. The CDR3 spans 16 residues. Germline V gene data show CDR1 as SGHVS and CDR2 as FQNEAQ. CDR3 DNA: TGTGCCAGCAGAAGACCGGGACAGGGTGGAATCGGGGAGCTGTTTTTT. This encodes CASRRPGQGGIGELFF.

This chain connects TRBV27 to TRBJ2-3, with D perhaps matching TRBD1 (6 bases). V was pared by 5 bases and J by 3 bases, with 12 bases between. CDR1 and CDR2 (germline): MNHEY, SMNVEV (reference sequence). The CDR3 is made up of 14 amino acids. The CDR3 DNA is TGTGCCAGCAGTCTCAACAGGGCTACAGATACGCAGTATTTT. This translates into CASSLNRATDTQYF.

This clonotype was detected only a few times. The rearrangement joins TRBV9 to TRBJ2-3; D perhaps matches TRBD1 (6 bases). Germline V lookup: CDR1 SGDLS, CDR2 YYNGEE. This CDR3 has 15 amino acids. V was cut by 7 bases and J by 0 bases, with 15 bases left in between. The DNA for the CDR3 is TGTGCCAGCGGGGGCGGCAGGCCTAGCACAGATACGCAGTATTTT. Encoded protein: CASGGGRPSTDTQYF.

This clonotype was seen at least ten times. V usage is TRBV28 and J usage is TRBJ1-5; the D is unclear. The V gene lost 4 bases and the J gene lost 4 bases, with 5 bases spanning the gap. There are 12 residues in the CDR3. CDR1 MDHEN and CDR2 SYDVKM come from the germline V gene. CDR3 sequence: CASSWGNQPQHF. For the CDR3, the DNA is TGTGCCAGCAGTTGGGGAAATCAGCCCCAGCATTTT.

The chain links TRBV10-3 to TRBJ2-4, with 14 bases matching TRBD2. Germline lookup yields CDR1 ENHRY and CDR2 SYGVKD. V was pared by 0 bases and J by 1 base, with 11 bases of the junction left unmatched. This CDR3 has 21 amino acids. CDR3 in amino acids: CAISESQGLAGVALAKNIQYF. The CDR3 DNA follows: TGTGCCATCAGTGAGTCTCAGGGACTAGCGGGAGTGGCCTTGGCCAAAAACATTCAGTACTTC.

This chain joins TRBV11-2 and TRBJ1-1, with TRBD1 as a possible D gene (5 bases). V lost 4 bases and J lost 11, with 20 bases in between. The CDR3 length is 14 residues. Germline V gene lookup returns CDR1 SGHAT and CDR2 FQNNGV. The CDR3 DNA reads TGTGCCAGCAGCTCTGAAATTAGACAGTTCTGGGCTTTCTTT. It translates to CASSSEIRQFWAFF.

In this sample, this clonotype turned up many times. The chain combines TRBV7-3 with TRBJ2-7, with no clear D. The CDR3 sequence is 14 residues long. Germline values: CDR1 SGHTA, CDR2 FQGTGA. Trimming pared 1 base from V and 2 bases from J, leaving 9 bases between. CDR3 nucleotide sequence: TGTGCCAGCAGCTTAAAGGCTGGTCCCTACGAGCAGTACTTC. It specifies CASSLKAGPYEQYF. The variable domain in full, with the rest retrieved from reference TRBV7-3 and TRBJ2-7, is GAGVSQTPSNKVTEKGKYVELRCDPISGHTALYWYRQSLGQGPEFLIYFQGTGAADDSGLPNDRFFAVRPEGSVSTLKIQRTERGDSAVYLCASSLKAGPYEQYFGPGTRLTVT.

The V call is TRBV27, the J call TRBJ1-2; no definite D call. The ends were cut back, 6 bases at V and 1 base at J, with 9 bases in the middle. This CDR3 region has 13 residues. Germline-derived CDR1 and CDR2 are MNHEY and SMNVEV (reference sequence). CDR3 in amino acids: CASSLFLNYGYTF. Written as DNA, the CDR3 is TGTGCCAGCAGCCTATTTCTTAACTATGGCTACACCTTC.

This clonotype showed up many times. The genes are TRBV28 and TRBJ2-7; 7 positions agree with TRBD1. Germline V gene lookup returns CDR1 MDHEN and CDR2 SYDVKM. This CDR3 is 14 amino acids long. V shed 6 bases, J shed 3 bases, and the junction held 8 bases outside the gene matches. CDR3 sequence: CASRWSQGVYEQYF. In nucleotides, the CDR3 is TGTGCCAGCAGGTGGAGCCAGGGGGTCTACGAGCAGTACTTC.

The V call is TRBV24-1, the J call TRBJ2-3, with D tentatively TRBD1 (6 bases). Germline loops: CDR1 KGHDR, CDR2 SFDVKD. V was clipped by 3 bases and J by 2 bases, with 11 bases between them. The CDR3 loop spans 15 amino acids. CDR3 amino acids: CATSDQRQATDTQYF. In DNA, the CDR3 is TGTGCCACCAGTGATCAAAGACAGGCCACAGATACGCAGTATTTT.

The chain combines TRBV7-2 with TRBJ2-3; TRBD2 matches at 8 bases. Trimming cost V 5 bases and J 11 bases; bases outside gene matches: 6. CDR1 SGHTA and CDR2 FQGNSA come from the germline V gene. This CDR3 contains 12 residues. DNA for the CDR3: TGTGCCAGCAGCCCGGGGGGGAGGGGGCAGTATTTT. Amino acids: CASSPGGRGQYF.